This TCR beta chain appears in the sequencing data of a study of blood T cells in healthy people across ages. Findings of the study overall: Across samples, TCR beta diversity tracked strongly with naive T cell percentage.

Each of the donors had roughly 9.1 milliliters of peripheral blood drawn into EDTA-treated Vacutainer tubes. Unmatched junction bases numbered 7, after V lost 4 bases and J lost 3 bases. CDR1 is MNHEY and CDR2 is SMNVEV in the germline V gene (reference sequence). The length of the CDR3 is 17 residues. The authors ran a second PCR of about 6 to 12 cycles using a sample-barcoded 5' primer and a J-beta primer mix. A single record per CDR3 protein comes from TCRdb applying MiXCR to the 5' RACE reads. The sample lists over 1,300,000 distinct CDR3 sequences; approximately 59% were seen once. As to this clonotype: No antigen is known for it.

This sequence originates from a man between 18 and 35 years old in good health. This chain uses TRBV27 with TRBJ1-6, with 9 bases that match TRBD1. Material: blood. CDR3 nucleotide sequence: TGTGCCAGCAGTTCCCCAGGGACAGGGAACTATAATTCACCCCTCCACTTT. This translates into CASSSPGTGNYNSPLHF.